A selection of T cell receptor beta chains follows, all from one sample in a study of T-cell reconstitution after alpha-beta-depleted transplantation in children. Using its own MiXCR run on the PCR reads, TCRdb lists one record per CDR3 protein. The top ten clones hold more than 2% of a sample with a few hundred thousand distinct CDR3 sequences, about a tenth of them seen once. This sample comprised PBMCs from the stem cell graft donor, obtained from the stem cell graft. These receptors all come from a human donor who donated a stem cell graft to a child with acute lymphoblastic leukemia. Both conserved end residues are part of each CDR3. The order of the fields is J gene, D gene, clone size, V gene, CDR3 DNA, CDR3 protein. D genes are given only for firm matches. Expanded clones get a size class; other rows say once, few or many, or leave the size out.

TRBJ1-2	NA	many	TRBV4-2	TGTGCCAGCAGCCAAGAAACGGCCCGCTATGGCTACACCTTC	CASSQETARYGYTF
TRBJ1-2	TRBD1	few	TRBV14	TGTGCCAGCAGCCAAGATCGTATGGGACAGGGCTATGGCTACACCTTC	CASSQDRMGQGYGYTF
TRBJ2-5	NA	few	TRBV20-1	TGCAGTGTAAACGACAGGGAGGGATTTTCGGAGACCCAGTACTTC	CSVNDREGFSETQYF
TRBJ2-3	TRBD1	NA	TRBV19	TGTGCCAGTAGTCTCCCAGGGGGCGGAGCGGCAGATACGCAGTATTTT	CASSLPGGGAADTQYF
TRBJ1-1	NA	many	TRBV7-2	TGTGCCAGCAGCTTAACTAGCGGGAGAGGGAACACTGAAGCTTTCTTT	CASSLTSGRGNTEAFF
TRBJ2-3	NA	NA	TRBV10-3	TGTGCCATCAGTGAAGGGCGGAACACAGATACGCAGTATTTT	CAISEGRNTDTQYF
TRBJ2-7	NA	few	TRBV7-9	TGTGCCAGCAGCTCTAAGGGGCGCAGCGAGCAGTACTTC	CASSSKGRSEQYF
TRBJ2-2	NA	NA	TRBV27	TGTGCCAGCACCCGGGCGGGTTTCGGACCCGGGGAGCTGTTTTTT	CASTRAGFGPGELFF
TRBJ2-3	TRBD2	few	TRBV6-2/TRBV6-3	TGTGCCAGCAGATTTAGCGGGGACAGCACAGATACGCAGTATTTT	CASRFSGDSTDTQYF
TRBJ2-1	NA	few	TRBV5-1	TGCGCCAGCAGCTTAACCGGGACATCGAGCTCCTACAATGAGCAGTTCTTC	CASSLTGTSSSYNEQFF
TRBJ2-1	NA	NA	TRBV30	TGTGCCTGGAGTCGGAGGGATGAGCAGTTCTTC	CAWSRRDEQFF
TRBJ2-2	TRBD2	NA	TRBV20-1	TGCAGTGCTAGAGATATCCTAGCGGGGGACACCGGGGAGCTGTTTTTT	CSARDILAGDTGELFF
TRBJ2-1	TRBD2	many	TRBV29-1	TGCAGCGTTGAAGACTTAAGCGGGAGCGGCTACAATGAGCAGTTCTTC	CSVEDLSGSGYNEQFF
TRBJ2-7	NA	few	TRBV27	TGTGCCAGCAGTTTATCGATTTCGGGGACCTCCGAGCAGTACTTC	CASSLSISGTSEQYF
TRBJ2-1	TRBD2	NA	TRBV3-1	TGTGCCAGCAGCCCCATGACTAGCGGGAGAGGGCTGTTCTTC	CASSPMTSGRGLFF
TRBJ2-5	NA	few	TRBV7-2	TGTGCCAGCAGCCTTAGCCGGGCCGGGGTGACCCAGTACTTC	CASSLSRAGVTQYF
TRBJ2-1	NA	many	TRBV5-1	TGCGCCAGCAGCTTGGTTCGGACGGGCAGCTCCTACAATGAGCAGTTCTTC	CASSLVRTGSSYNEQFF
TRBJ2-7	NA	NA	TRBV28	TGTGCCAGCAGGCCCCCCGGGGACCTTCTCTCGGGCGAGCAGTACTTC	CASRPPGDLLSGEQYF
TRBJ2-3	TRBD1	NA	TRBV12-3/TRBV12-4	TGTGCCAGCAGTCACACGGGACAGGGGGATCTCACAGATACGCAGTATTTT	CASSHTGQGDLTDTQYF
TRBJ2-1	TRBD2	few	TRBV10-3	TGTGCCAACAGCCCCTCTCTAGCGGGATACAATGAGCAGTTCTTC	CANSPSLAGYNEQFF
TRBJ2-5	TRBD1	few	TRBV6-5	TGTGCCAGCAGTTTGACAGGGTTACAGACCCAGTACTTC	CASSLTGLQTQYF
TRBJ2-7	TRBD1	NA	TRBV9	TGTGCCAGCAGCACTACAGGGGGGTACGAGCAGTACTTC	CASSTTGGYEQYF
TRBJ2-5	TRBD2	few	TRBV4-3	TGCGCCAGCAGCCAAGCCAGCGGGAGGGCCGGTGAGACCCAGTACTTC	CASSQASGRAGETQYF
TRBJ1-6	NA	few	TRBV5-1	TGCGCCAGCAGCTCCGCGTCCGGGATTGGCAATTCACCCCTCCACTTT	CASSSASGIGNSPLHF
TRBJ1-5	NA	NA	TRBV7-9	TGTGCCAGCAGCCCGGCGGCGGGAGCGGTCCAGCATTTT	CASSPAAGAVQHF
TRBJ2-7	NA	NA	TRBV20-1	TGCAGTGCGCTTTGGGGCCGAACCTACGAGCAGTACTTC	CSALWGRTYEQYF